This is a list of T cell receptor beta chains from one sample in a study of blood T cell dynamics during melanoma immunotherapy. Here immunoSEQ multiplex PCR was the method, and the copy in TCRdb shows in-frame clones only, minus some. The table includes more than 10,000 clones, 85% to 90% detected once. The source material was blood, sampled from a patient treated with checkpoint blockade. These receptors all stem from a human donor with melanoma. CDR3s include the opening cysteine and the closing phenylalanine or tryptophan. Fields, in order: D gene, CDR3 length, J gene, V gene, CDR3 protein, CDR3 DNA. The D gene is left open where the match is weak.

D gene: TRBD1
CDR3 length: 15
J gene: TRBJ1-1
V gene: TRBV6-1
CDR3 protein: CASSGRDSENTEAFF
CDR3 DNA: TGTGCCAGCAGTGGCCGGGACAGTGAGAACACTGAAGCTTTCTTT

D gene: TRBD2
CDR3 length: 15
J gene: TRBJ2-5
V gene: TRBV6-5
CDR3 protein: CASSLTSGQKETQYF
CDR3 DNA: TGTGCCAGCAGTTTGACTAGCGGGCAGAAAGAGACCCAGTACTTC

D gene: TRBD1
CDR3 length: 20
J gene: TRBJ1-5
V gene: TRBV19
CDR3 protein: CASSMWLTGVRQYSNQPQHF
CDR3 DNA: TGTGCCAGTAGTATGTGGTTGACAGGGGTGAGGCAATATAGCAATCAGCCCCAGCATTTT

D gene: TRBD2
CDR3 length: 17
J gene: TRBJ2-1
V gene: TRBV5-5
CDR3 protein: CASSLAGGDNRDNEQFF
CDR3 DNA: TGTGCCAGCAGCTTGGCGGGGGGAGATAATCGGGACAATGAGCAGTTCTTC

D gene: TRBD2
CDR3 length: 15
J gene: TRBJ2-1
V gene: TRBV7-9
CDR3 protein: CASREPSGRANEQFF
CDR3 DNA: TGTGCCAGCAGAGAGCCTAGCGGGAGGGCCAATGAGCAGTTCTTC

D gene: TRBD2
CDR3 length: 22
J gene: TRBJ2-1
V gene: TRBV2
CDR3 protein: CASRMRGLGLAGGSSSYNEQFF
CDR3 DNA: TGTGCCAGCAGGATGCGGGGATTGGGACTAGCGGGAGGCTCGAGCTCCTACAATGAGCAGTTCTTC

D gene: -
CDR3 length: 15
J gene: TRBJ2-7
V gene: TRBV5-1
CDR3 protein: CASSLPQAGSYEQYF
CDR3 DNA: TGCGCCAGCAGCTTGCCACAAGCAGGCTCCTACGAGCAGTACTTC

D gene: -
CDR3 length: 15
J gene: TRBJ2-7
V gene: TRBV7-9
CDR3 protein: CASSPMDRSSYEQYF
CDR3 DNA: TGTGCCAGCAGCCCTATGGACCGGAGCTCCTACGAGCAGTACTTC

D gene: -
CDR3 length: 16
J gene: TRBJ2-5
V gene: TRBV15
CDR3 protein: CATSPRLQGTQETQYF
CDR3 DNA: TGTGCCACCAGCCCTCGCTTGCAAGGGACCCAAGAGACCCAGTACTTC

D gene: TRBD2
CDR3 length: 12
J gene: TRBJ2-7
V gene: TRBV2
CDR3 protein: CAGRRGNYEQYF
CDR3 DNA: TGTGCCGGCCGGCGGGGGAACTACGAGCAGTACTTC

D gene: TRBD2
CDR3 length: 18
J gene: TRBJ2-5
V gene: TRBV7-2
CDR3 protein: CASSNPRLAGGFQETQYF
CDR3 DNA: TGTGCCAGCAGCAACCCGAGACTAGCGGGAGGGTTCCAAGAGACCCAGTACTTC

D gene: TRBD1
CDR3 length: 14
J gene: TRBJ2-7
V gene: TRBV10-1
CDR3 protein: CASSEGRGLYEQYF
CDR3 DNA: TGCGCCAGCAGTGAGGGCAGGGGGCTGTACGAGCAGTACTTC

D gene: TRBD1
CDR3 length: 16
J gene: TRBJ1-1
V gene: TRBV5-1
CDR3 protein: CASSSDRGRLGTEAFF
CDR3 DNA: TGCGCCAGCAGCTCCGACAGGGGCCGACTGGGCACTGAAGCTTTCTTT

D gene: TRBD2
CDR3 length: 15
J gene: TRBJ2-7
V gene: TRBV7-2
CDR3 protein: CASSWIAGDSYEQYF
CDR3 DNA: TGTGCCAGCAGCTGGATAGCGGGAGACTCCTACGAGCAGTACTTC

D gene: -
CDR3 length: 16
J gene: TRBJ1-1
V gene: TRBV7-9
CDR3 protein: CASSYRNGRRDTEAFF
CDR3 DNA: TGTGCCAGCAGCTATAGAAATGGCAGGAGAGACACTGAAGCTTTCTTT